The 23 T cell receptor beta chains below come from one sample, sequenced in a study of T cell changes during pregnancy in multiple sclerosis. Some clones are missing from TCRdb's copy, which holds only in-frame ones; the method was immunoSEQ multiplex PCR. The sample shows around 62,000 clones, 93% of them seen only once. The specimen comprised CD8+ T cells from peripheral blood mononuclear cells, sampled in the second trimester of pregnancy. Receptors originate from a female donor with multiple sclerosis, enrolled in a pregnancy study.

This clone was found once. This chain uses TRBV7-2 with TRBJ2-7, with 9 bases matching TRBD2. CDR3 size: 15 residues. CDR1 is SGHTA and CDR2 is FQGNSA in the germline V gene. The trim removed 6 bases at V and 4 bases at J, leaving 10 bases unmatched. The CDR3 reads CASRKREAPKYEQYF. The CDR3 DNA reads TGTGCCAGCAGGAAGCGGGAGGCCCCCAAGTACGAGCAGTACTTC.

The rearrangement uses TRBV2 and TRBJ1-1; possible D gene TRBD1, 5 bases. The CDR3 runs 14 residues. CDR1 is SNHLY, CDR2 FYNNEI, per germline. The ends were cut back, 6 bases at V and 0 bases at J, with 11 bases in the middle. CDR3 protein: CASRATVMNTEAFF. The CDR3 coding sequence is TGTGCCAGCAGAGCGACAGTCATGAACACTGAAGCTTTCTTT.

The chain joins TRBV9 to TRBJ2-2, with D possibly matching TRBD1 (6 bases). The germline CDR1 and CDR2 sequences are SGDLS and YYNGEE. V gave up 0 bases and J gave up 6 bases, with 9 bases separating them. The CDR3 is made up of 14 amino acids. The CDR3 spells CASSVGGRAGELFF. In DNA, the CDR3 is TGTGCCAGCAGCGTAGGGGGGCGGGCCGGGGAGCTGTTTTTT.

The chain is built from TRBV6-6 and TRBJ1-5, with D perhaps matching TRBD1 (6 bases). The germline CDR1 and CDR2 sequences are MNHNY and SVGAGI (reference sequence). V was pared by 6 bases and J by 6 bases, with 15 bases between. The CDR3 runs 14 residues. The CDR3 DNA sequence: TGTGCCAGCAGGGACCACAGGGCCCCTCAGCCCCAGCATTTT. Protein product: CASRDHRAPQPQHF.

The chain links TRBV19 to TRBJ1-2; D uncertain. Trimming took off 10 bases at V and 4 bases at J, with 19 bases between the two ends. The CDR3 is made up of 14 amino acids. Germline assignment: CDR1 LNHDA and CDR2 SQIVND (reference sequence). The CDR3 DNA follows: TGTGCCACCAGTAGCGCAGCGGCTTCCTATGGCTACACCTTC. Translation: CATSSAAASYGYTF.

CDR3 sequence: CASSLGTSGTDTQYF. CDR3 DNA: TGTGCCAGCAGCCTTGGGACTAGCGGCACAGATACGCAGTATTTT. The chain is built from TRBV9 and TRBJ2-3; 10 positions agree with TRBD2. The CDR3 loop spans 15 amino acids. The V gene end was trimmed by 4 bases and the J gene end by 1 base; junction bases not matched to a gene: 3. The germline V gene encodes CDR1 SGDLS and CDR2 YYNGEE.

The rearrangement links TRBV7-9 to TRBJ2-7, with 8 nucleotides matching TRBD2. V gave up 1 base and J gave up 0 bases; unmatched junction bases: 2. This CDR3 has 15 residues. From germline, CDR1 is SEHNR and CDR2 FQNEAQ (reference sequence). The CDR3 loop is CASSLETSGSYEQYF. CDR3 in DNA: TGTGCCAGCAGCTTAGAAACTAGCGGCTCCTACGAGCAGTACTTC.

This chain links TRBV2 with TRBJ2-4, with 9 positions matching TRBD2. The germline V gene has CDR1 SNHLY and CDR2 FYNNEI. CDR3 length equals 15 residues. V trimming: 6 bases; J trimming: 0 bases; junction bases outside the gene matches: 3. CDR3 region: CASRREGLAKNIQYF. In nucleotides, the CDR3 is TGTGCCAGCAGGCGGGAGGGGCTAGCCAAAAACATTCAGTACTTC.

In regard to this clone: Additional DNA sequences in this sample encode the identical CDR3. The chain employs TRBV6-4 and TRBJ2-3; TRBD2 might be the D (7 bases). Germline V gene sequence: CDR1 MRHNA, CDR2 SNTAGT. This CDR3 spans 14 amino acids. V was trimmed by 2 bases and J by 2 bases, leaving 8 bases between them. The CDR3 region is CASSDGGATDTQYF. In DNA form, the CDR3 reads TGTGCCAGCAGTGACGGGGGGGCCACAGATACGCAGTATTTT.

This sequence joins TRBV7-9 and TRBJ2-2; no definite D call. The CDR3 spans 12 residues. Per germline, CDR1 SEHNR and CDR2 FQNEAQ (reference sequence). The V end lost 7 bases, the J end lost 10 bases, and 13 bases lay between the germline ends. The CDR3 reads CASTDSLSELFF. In DNA form, the CDR3 reads TGTGCCAGCACCGATAGCCTCTCGGAGCTGTTTTTT.

This chain joins TRBV19 and TRBJ2-3, with D unclear. Germline CDR1 is LNHDA and CDR2 is SQIVND (reference sequence). This CDR3 is built from 15 residues. V dropped 5 bases and J dropped 0 bases, with 12 bases sitting between them. For the CDR3, the DNA is TGTGCCAGTAGTGGCCCCCATACCAGCACAGATACGCAGTATTTT. Its translation: CASSGPHTSTDTQYF.

This CDR3 is CASSIPGSTDTQYF. The CDR3 nucleotides are TGTGCCAGCAGCATACCCGGGAGCACAGATACGCAGTATTTT. The chain links TRBV7-9 to TRBJ2-3; D unclear. Between the trimmed V and J ends, which lost 5 bases and 0 bases, there was a span of 9 bases. CDR1 is SEHNR, CDR2 FQNEAQ, per germline (reference sequence). The CDR3 runs to 14 residues.

The CDR3 DNA sequence: TGCGCCAGCAGCCACGGGACAGGGTTCACCTACGAGCAGTACTTC. Residues: CASSHGTGFTYEQYF. The J gene is TRBJ2-7, the V gene TRBV4-3; TRBD1 agrees at 9 bases. Germline CDR1 and CDR2: LGHNA and YSLEER. CDR3 length equals 15 residues. J gave up 2 bases and V 3 bases, and 5 bases lay outside the gene matches.

The chain combines TRBV4-2 with TRBJ1-1, with D perhaps TRBD1 (6 bases). The V end was cut by 2 bases, the J end by 4 bases, with 11 bases between. CDR1 and CDR2 (germline): LGHNA, YNFKEQ. The CDR3 extends over 14 amino acids. The CDR3 coding sequence is TGTGCCAGCAGCCAAACTACAGGGATCACTGAAGCTTTCTTT. It translates to CASSQTTGITEAFF.

The CDR3 spells CASGTHEAFF. The CDR3 nucleotides read TGTGCCAGCGGGACACATGAAGCTTTCTTT. The chain combines TRBV2 with TRBJ1-1, with D possibly being TRBD1 (6 bases). V was clipped by 8 bases and J by 7 bases, with 8 bases between them. Germline values: CDR1 SNHLY, CDR2 FYNNEI. CDR3 length equals 10 residues. Based on the CDR3 plus reference TRBV2 and TRBJ1-1, the full variable domain is EPEVTQTPSHQVTQMGQEVILRCVPISNHLYFYWYRQILGQKVEFLVSFYNNEISEKSEIFDDQFSVERPDGSNFTLKIRSTKLEDSAMYFCASGTHEAFFGQGTRLTVV.

DNA of the CDR3: TGTGCCAGCATTTACAGCTATGGTGGCTACACCTTC. Translation: CASIYSYGGYTF. The chain recombines TRBV2 with TRBJ1-2; D gene ambiguous. The CDR3 extends over 12 amino acids. The V end lost 7 bases, the J end lost 7 bases, and 13 bases lay between the germline ends. Germline CDR1 reads SNHLY; CDR2 reads FYNNEI.

V gene TRBV19 combines with J gene TRBJ1-1; 7 bases are a match to TRBD1. The V segment lost 7 bases and the J segment 1 base; nucleotides outside the gene matches: 6. Germline CDR1 is LNHDA and CDR2 is SQIVND (reference sequence). The CDR3 consists of 14 residues. The CDR3 bases are TGTGCCAGTACCTTGACAGGGACGAACACTGAAGCTTTCTTT. It encodes CASTLTGTNTEAFF.

This chain joins TRBV27 and TRBJ2-5, with 8 bases lining up with TRBD1. V lost 5 bases, J lost 5 bases, and 10 bases stayed unmatched. Germline CDR1 is MNHEY and CDR2 is SMNVEV (reference sequence). This CDR3 has 15 amino acids. The CDR3 DNA follows: TGTGCCAGCAGTGCCCGACAGGGGTTCGTCGAGACCCAGTACTTC. Amino acids: CASSARQGFVETQYF.

The genes are TRBV18 and TRBJ2-7; weak D call: TRBD1 (5 bases). The CDR3 runs to 14 residues. Germline V gives CDR1 KGHSH, CDR2 LQKENI. V lost 0 bases, J lost 3 bases, and 9 bases lay in between. CDR3 DNA sequence: TGTGCCAGCTCACCACCTTTAGGGGACTACGAGCAGTACTTC. Its protein is CASSPPLGDYEQYF.

The V and J genes are TRBV27 and TRBJ2-3; maybe TRBD2 (6 bases). CDR3 length: 13 residues. Looked up from germline, CDR1 is MNHEY and CDR2 is SMNVEV (reference sequence). Trimming took 10 bases from V and 6 from J, leaving 17 bases between them. The CDR3 sequence is CATLSGSADTQYF. The CDR3 coding sequence is TGTGCCACTTTAAGCGGGTCCGCGGATACGCAGTATTTT.

CDR3 protein: CASSYSTVGGTEAFF. Here the CDR3 DNA reads TGTGCCAGCAGTTACTCAACCGTGGGGGGAACTGAAGCTTTCTTT. This chain links TRBV6-5 with TRBJ1-1, with D perhaps TRBD1 (5 bases). CDR1 is MNHEY and CDR2 is SVGAGI in the germline V gene. Trimming shortened V by 0 bases and J by 5 bases, and 13 bases separated the two germline ends. This CDR3 region has 15 residues.

The CDR3: CASSQENVQGGAEAFF. CDR3 in DNA: TGTGCCAGCAGCCAAGAGAACGTCCAGGGTGGAGCTGAAGCTTTCTTT. The chain uses TRBV4-2 and TRBJ1-1, with a possible D match to TRBD1 (5 bases). CDR3 length equals 16 residues. Trimming left V 0 bases short and J 6 bases short, with 17 bases between. From germline, CDR1 is LGHNA and CDR2 YNFKEQ.

The J gene is TRBJ2-7, the V gene TRBV5-8; 9 nucleotides align to TRBD1. V was pared by 2 bases and J by 4 bases, with 10 bases of the junction left unmatched. The germline CDR1 and CDR2 sequences are SGHTS and YDEGEE. The CDR3 runs to 16 residues. The DNA for the CDR3 is TGTGCCAGCAGCTTATACCGGGACAGGGTTTCGTACGAGCAGTACTTC. This codes for CASSLYRDRVSYEQYF. The complete variable domain, with remaining parts taken from reference TRBV5-8 and TRBJ2-7, reads EAGVTQSPTHLIKTRGQQATLRCSPISGHTSVYWYQQALGLGLQFLLWYDEGEERNRGNFPPRFSGRQFPNYSSELNVNALELEDSALYLCASSLYRDRVSYEQYFGPGTRLTVT.